The T cell receptor beta chain under discussion was sequenced for a study of neoadjuvant nivolumab and ipilimumab in lung cancer. Study results and caveats: TCR richness and clonality were higher in tumors than adjacent uninvolved lung. Only two of four nivolumab-treated tumors gained richness and clonality by surgery.

Points on this clone: Its antigen is undetermined.

TCRdb's table, derived via immunoSEQ multiplex PCR, lists solely in-frame clones and lacks some. The repertoire consists of thousands of clones, with over 60% occurring once and the leading ten covering almost 5%. CDR1 LGHNA and CDR2 YNFKEQ come from the germline V gene. This CDR3 region has 18 residues. Trimming pared 0 bases from V and 2 bases from J, leaving 20 bases between. The receptor was derived from an adult with non-small cell lung cancer. The genes are TRBV4-2 and TRBJ2-7; perhaps TRBD1 as D (6 bases). The material was peripheral blood, obtained after neoadjuvant nivolumab, alone or with ipilimumab, at or shortly before surgery. CDR3 coding DNA: TGTGCCAGCAGCCAAGATCGCGCGGGCAGGGGAATCCCCTACGAGCAGTACTTC. Protein sequence: CASSQDRAGRGIPYEQYF.